This TCR beta chain was recorded in a study of blood T cell repertoires in COVID-19. Participant-given clinical history determined each cohort assignment. The CDR3 is made up of 16 amino acids. V trimming: 0 bases; J trimming: 1 base; junction bases outside the gene matches: 5. Germline loops: CDR1 SGHDN, CDR2 FVKESK. Generated by immunoSEQ multiplex PCR, the TCRdb table keeps only in-frame clones and is missing some. The profile shows 400,000 or so clones, 87% of them singletons. This receptor was obtained from a man aged 35-49 years in a cohort exposed to, infected with or recovered from COVID-19 (not recorded which). The J gene is TRBJ1-1, the V gene TRBV14; 7 bases fit TRBD1. The specimen sequenced was PBMCs or T cells enriched from blood (not recorded which). The CDR3 spells CASSQDPGTANTEAFF. CDR3 bases: TGTGCCAGCAGCCAAGACCCCGGGACAGCGAACACTGAAGCTTTCTTT. Supplemented by reference TRBV14 and TRBJ1-1, the full variable domain reads EAGVTQFPSHSVIEKGQTVTLRCDPISGHDNLYWYRRVMGKEIKFLLHFVKESKQDESGMPNNRFLAERTGGTYSTLKVQPAELEDSGVYFCASSQDPGTANTEAFFGQGTRLTVV.